A selection of T cell receptor beta chains follows, all from one sample in a study of cytomegalovirus exposure and HLA in healthy donors. The method was immunoSEQ multiplex PCR; TCRdb's version includes in-frame clones alone and lacks a portion of them. The sample has 250,000 to 350,000 clones, 86% seen once. Input material: PBMCs. The receptors were sampled from a man aged 35 to 55 in good health and CMV-seropositive. CDR3s include the opening cysteine and the closing phenylalanine or tryptophan. A D gene is named only where the DNA matches it firmly. The size of a clone is reported for some rows only, either as once, few or many, or as a class for expanded clones.

. TRBJ1-1 TRBV20-1 . CSARGTPEAFF TGCAGTGCTAGAGGGACTCCTGAAGCTTTCTTT
TRBD1 TRBJ1-5 TRBV28 . CASTPGTVSNQPQHF TGTGCCAGCACCCCAGGGACAGTCAGCAATCAGCCCCAGCATTTT
. TRBJ2-3 TRBV7-9 few CASSLGGHRTDTQYF TGTGCCAGCAGCTTAGGAGGGCATCGCACAGATACGCAGTATTTT
TRBD1 TRBJ2-3 TRBV7-9 . CASSLPWDRGNTQYF TGTGCCAGCAGCTTACCGTGGGACAGGGGGAATACGCAGTATTTT
. TRBJ2-1 TRBV4-1 . CASSLRNNEQFF TGCGCCAGCAGCCTGAGAAACAATGAGCAGTTCTTC
. TRBJ2-7 TRBV4-3 . CASSQDGGRPYEQYF TGCGCCAGCAGCCAAGACGGAGGTCGGCCCTACGAGCAGTACTTC
TRBD1 TRBJ2-7 TRBV5-5 . CASSLTGTGTHEQYF TGTGCCAGCAGCTTAACCGGGACAGGGACCCACGAGCAGTACTTC
TRBD2 TRBJ2-3 TRBV6-1 few CASQRAGGNTQYF TGTGCCAGCCAACGGGCGGGAGGCAATACGCAGTATTTT
. TRBJ2-3 TRBV27 once CASSLYPARGTDTQYF TGTGCCAGCAGTTTATATCCAGCACGGGGCACAGATACGCAGTATTTT
TRBD1 TRBJ1-4 TRBV7-9 . CSSTLGDRGLIEKLFF TGTTCCAGCACCTTAGGGGACAGGGGCCTCATTGAAAAACTGTTTTTT
. TRBJ2-5 TRBV9 . CASSSPAGHAEETQYF TGTGCCAGCAGCTCGCCAGCGGGACACGCCGAGGAGACCCAGTACTTC
. TRBJ1-4 TRBV10-1 . CASSAGKPNEKLFF TGCGCCAGCAGTGCCGGGAAGCCTAATGAAAAACTGTTTTTT
. TRBJ2-5 TRBV27 few CASVGLPQETQYF TGTGCCAGCGTCGGACTGCCTCAAGAGACCCAGTACTTC
TRBD2 TRBJ2-7 TRBV11-3 once CASSPGTSGRYEQYF TGTGCCAGCAGCCCCGGGACTAGCGGGAGGTACGAGCAGTACTTC
. TRBJ1-4 TRBV28 . CASQTGIFTEKLFF TGTGCCAGCCAAACAGGGATCTTCACTGAAAAACTGTTTTTT
TRBD2 TRBJ2-5 TRBV5-1 . CASSLALAENQETQYF TGCGCCAGCAGCTTGGCTCTAGCGGAAAATCAAGAGACCCAGTACTTC
. TRBJ2-1 TRBV5-1 . CASRSVREQFF TGCGCCAGCAGATCTGTGAGGGAGCAGTTCTTC
TRBD1 TRBJ2-1 TRBV7-6 . CASSLVGTDVLSYNEQFF TGTGCCAGCAGCTTAGTTGGGACAGACGTTCTATCCTACAATGAGCAGTTCTTC
. TRBJ2-3 TRBV30 . CAWSVMGQSGWARSKQYF TGTGCCTGGAGTGTAATGGGCCAGTCAGGGTGGGCCCGGAGTAAGCAGTATTTT
. TRBJ2-7 TRBV5-1 . CASSLGGGTVYEQYF TGCGCCAGCAGCTTGGGCGGGGGCACTGTCTACGAGCAGTACTTC
TRBD2 TRBJ2-2 TRBV27 . CASRTAGGPYTGELFF TGTGCCAGCAGGACAGCGGGAGGGCCGTATACCGGGGAGCTGTTTTTT
TRBD1 TRBJ2-6 TRBV19 . CASSIDPRDRGGPGANVLTF TGTGCCAGTAGTATAGATCCCCGGGACAGGGGGGGACCTGGGGCCAACGTCCTGACTTTC
. TRBJ2-7 TRBV28 . CASSLAGNVAYEQYF TGTGCCAGCAGTTTAGCAGGGAACGTCGCCTACGAGCAGTACTTC
. TRBJ2-7 TRBV7-9 . CASISDWHEQYF TGTGCCAGCATTTCCGATTGGCACGAGCAGTACTTC
. TRBJ1-1 TRBV28 . CASSTSLGGANGDTEAFF TGTGCCAGCAGCACCTCCTTAGGGGGGGCGAATGGTGACACTGAAGCTTTCTTT
. TRBJ1-5 TRBV19 once CASSPGQSNQPQHF TGTGCCAGTAGTCCCGGACAGAGCAATCAGCCCCAGCATTTT
TRBD1 TRBJ1-2 TRBV27 . CVSSSSGTDHYGYTF TGTGTCAGCAGTTCATCCGGGACAGACCACTATGGCTACACCTTC
TRBD2 TRBJ2-3 TRBV2 . CASSGLAGGMILTDTQYF TGTGCCAGCAGTGGACTAGCGGGAGGAATGATTCTGACAGATACGCAGTATTTT
. TRBJ1-2 TRBV5-1 . CASSRLLGANYGYTF TGCGCCAGCAGCCGTCTCTTGGGCGCTAACTATGGCTACACCTTC
TRBD1 TRBJ2-7 TRBV27 . CASSFRDRGYVQYF TGTGCCAGCAGTTTCCGGGACAGGGGGTACGTGCAGTACTTC
TRBD1 TRBJ2-3 TRBV28 . CASRAQGARIADTQYF TGTGCCAGCAGAGCGCAGGGGGCTCGGATTGCAGATACGCAGTATTTT
. TRBJ1-1 TRBV28 . CASSPAFAGKLTQAFF TGTGCCAGTAGTCCGGCTTTTGCAGGGAAATTGACTCAAGCTTTCTTT
TRBD2 TRBJ2-2 TRBV5-1 . CASRGTGLAGANTGELFF TGCGCCAGCAGGGGGACGGGACTAGCGGGAGCGAACACCGGGGAGCTGTTTTTT
TRBD2 TRBJ2-2 TRBV6-4 . CASSPGLAGVRTGELFF TGTGCCAGCAGTCCCGGACTAGCGGGAGTAAGGACCGGGGAGCTGTTTTTT
TRBD1 TRBJ1-2 TRBV28 . CASSLGDRESGYTF TGTGCCAGCAGTTTAGGGGACAGGGAATCAGGCTACACCTTC
. TRBJ2-1 TRBV28 . CASSRNGAYNEQFF TGTGCCAGCAGTCGGAACGGGGCCTACAATGAGCAGTTCTTC
. TRBJ2-1 TRBV7-2 . CASSFFSDEQFF TGTGCCAGCAGCTTTTTCAGTGATGAGCAGTTCTTC
. TRBJ2-5 TRBV30 . CAWSAWGTPNQETQYF TGTGCCTGGAGTGCCTGGGGCACACCTAACCAAGAGACCCAGTACTTC
. TRBJ2-7 TRBV28 . CASSLTKRAYEQYF TGTGCCAGCAGTTTAACCAAGCGCGCCTACGAGCAGTACTTC
. TRBJ2-6 TRBV15 . CATSRAEGAGANVLTF TGTGCCACCAGCAGAGCAGAGGGGGCTGGGGCCAACGTCCTGACTTTC
TRBD1 TRBJ1-1 TRBV6-1 . CAVKGQGNTEAFF TGTGCCGTAAAGGGACAGGGGAACACTGAAGCTTTCTTT
. TRBJ2-1 TRBV25-1 once CASSEFAGSPKNEQFF TGTGCCAGCAGTGAATTCGCAGGGTCCCCCAAGAATGAGCAGTTCTTC
. TRBJ2-7 TRBV6-6 . CASSRDTSYEQYF TGTGCCAGCAGTCGGGACACCTCCTACGAGCAGTACTTC
. TRBJ2-7 TRBV27 . CASSSIRQIYEQYF TGTGCCAGCAGTTCTATACGACAGATCTACGAGCAGTACTTC
TRBD1 TRBJ1-5 TRBV6-6 . CASTWDRRSYQPQHF TGTGCCAGCACCTGGGACAGGAGGAGCTATCAGCCCCAGCATTTT
. TRBJ1-3 TRBV19 few CASAIGDISGNTIYF TGTGCCAGTGCGATAGGGGACATCTCTGGAAACACCATATATTTT
. TRBJ2-7 TRBV10-3 . CAIGGTGSYEQYF TGTGCCATCGGGGGGACCGGCTCCTACGAGCAGTACTTC
. TRBJ2-2 TRBV20-1 . CQQGITGELFF TGTCAACAGGGAATCACCGGGGAGCTGTTTTTT